One and the same sample provided the 5 T cell receptor beta chains below, sequenced in a study of T cells in Graves' hyperthyroidism and ophthalmopathy. Regions amplified from RNA transcripts were the TCR beta CDR3 regions. HTBI primers were used for first-round RT-PCR of the TCR CDR3. TCRdb reprocessed the multiplex PCR reads with MiXCR, giving one entry per CDR3 protein. The repertoire holds 690,000 or so distinct CDR3 sequences, with around 20% as singletons. Sequences were obtained from blood. These receptors all stem from a woman between 50 and 59 years old with Graves' hyperthyroidism that later progressed to Graves' ophthalmopathy.

The chain has TRBV6-1 and TRBJ1-2, with 7 bases fitting TRBD1. After removal of 6 bases from V and 3 bases from J, the junction contained 10 bases not matched to a gene. Germline values: CDR1 MNHNS, CDR2 SASEGT. CDR3 size: 15 residues. CDR3 nucleotides: TGTGCCAGCAGCCACCCCCCCGGGACAGACTATGGCTACACCTTC. This translates into CASSHPPGTDYGYTF.

This sequence joins TRBV29-1 and TRBJ1-2; a weak D match, TRBD1 (5 bases). Germline V gene lookup returns CDR1 SQVTM and CDR2 ANQGSEA. V dropped 7 bases and J dropped 2 bases, with 32 bases sitting between them. This CDR3 has 19 residues. The CDR3 reads CSALKSGSGTPGENYGYTF. The DNA of the CDR3 is TGCAGCGCCTTAAAATCCGGGTCTGGGACCCCGGGGGAGAACTATGGCTACACCTTC.

This clonotype has at least ten counts. J is TRBJ1-1 and V is TRBV18, with 8 bases that match TRBD1. V gave up 1 base and J gave up 4 bases; unmatched junction bases: 5. Germline V gene sequence: CDR1 KGHSH, CDR2 LQKENI. This CDR3 has 15 residues. CDR3 sequence (DNA): TGTGCCAGCTCACCACAGGGACAGGAGGCCACTGAAGCTTTCTTT. The encoded protein is CASSPQGQEATEAFF.

This clonotype was detected only a few times. The V call is TRBV20-1, the J call TRBJ2-7, with D perhaps TRBD1 (6 bases). Per germline, CDR1 DFQATT and CDR2 SNEGSKA (reference sequence). Trimming cost V 3 bases and J 5 bases, with 20 bases left between them. The CDR3 is 15 residues long. CDR3 sequence reads: CSASRGHLNANEQYF. The DNA for the CDR3 is TGCAGTGCTAGCCGGGGACACCTCAATGCTAACGAGCAGTACTTC.

In its sample, this clonotype was seen many times. J is TRBJ1-5 and V is TRBV27; D might be TRBD1 (5 bases). This CDR3 contains 15 residues. The V gene's germline CDR1 is MNHEY and CDR2 SMNVEV (reference sequence). V was clipped by 2 bases and J by 5 bases, with 13 bases between them. The CDR3, as DNA: TGTGCCAGCAGTTTAGAGGGGACGACGGATCAGCCCCAGCATTTT. Protein: CASSLEGTTDQPQHF.